This T cell receptor (beta chain) appears in the sequencing data of a study of CD8 T cells in Susac syndrome. The authors reverse transcribed roughly 0.5 to 1 ug RNA with random hexamers. Using its own MiXCR run on the immunoSEQ multiplex PCR reads, TCRdb lists one record per CDR3 protein. The sample yields approximately 150,000 distinct CDR3 sequences, around 94% seen once. V lost 2 bases and J lost 2, with 10 bases in between. The CDR3 is 13 amino acids. Germline lookup yields CDR1 DFQATT and CDR2 SNEGSKA (reference sequence). The sequence was obtained from a human donor in good health. The sequenced material came from CD4+ T cells from PBMCs. V gene TRBV20-1 combines with J gene TRBJ2-7; D not certain. This CDR3 is CSARWVGTYEQYF. CDR3 nucleotide sequence: TGCAGTGCTAGATGGGTAGGCACCTACGAGCAGTACTTC.